This TCR beta chain is drawn from a study of blood T cell repertoires in COVID-19. Study as a whole: Donors in the United States, Italy and Spain gave samples during acute or convalescent COVID-19. In each case, the material was cDNA or gDNA derived from T cells, B-cell-depleted T cells, or PBMCs.

The table came from immunoSEQ multiplex PCR; TCRdb's copy has only in-frame clones and leaves some out. The sample lists roughly 150,000 clones, around 85% seen once, with 5.6% in the top ten. The length of the CDR3 is 15 residues. Losses at the gene ends were 0 bases for V and 6 bases for J; bases not matched to a gene: 8. The V gene's germline CDR1 is SGHRS and CDR2 YFSETQ. Individuals drawn from approximately 22 US areas were about 18 to 95 years old. The receptor was isolated from a woman between 35 and 50 years old with acute COVID-19. This chain uses TRBV5-1 with TRBJ2-7; 8 bases agree with TRBD1. The source material was PBMCs or T cells enriched from blood (not recorded which). This CDR3 is CASSLAQGAGSEQYF. The CDR3 bases are TGCGCCAGCAGCTTGGCGCAGGGGGCAGGAAGCGAGCAGTACTTC.